This T cell receptor (beta chain) was documented in a study of T cells in Graves' hyperthyroidism and ophthalmopathy. Study overall: Once the initial diagnosis was made, peripheral blood was obtained before any treatment.

TCR beta CDR3 region amplification was performed from RNA transcripts. The HTBI primer set was used in a first-round RT-PCR of the TCR CDR3. TCRdb ran MiXCR on the multiplex PCR reads and lists one entry per CDR3 protein. The sample includes around 340,000 distinct CDR3 sequences, over 15% seen only once; the top ten take around a third. With a duration under 2 months, the hyperthyroidism was newly diagnosed in patients aged 18 to 65. Patients with uncontrolled infections, other autoimmune diseases, pregnancy or lactation were excluded. The CDR3 has 12 residues. V lost 0 bases, J lost 9 bases, and 6 bases lay in between. Germline values: CDR1 MNHNY, CDR2 SVGAGI (reference sequence). General study findings and limits: Within blood appeared most thyroid clonotypes that had expanded above 0.001.

This clonotype was recorded at least ten times. Its target is unknown. This chain uses TRBV6-6 with TRBJ2-1, with D tentatively TRBD1 or TRBD2 (5 bases each). The clonotype originates from a man younger than 45 with Graves' hyperthyroidism. Sample: blood. The DNA of the CDR3 is TGTGCCAGCAGTTACTCGGGGGTTGAGCAGTTCTTC. This translates into CASSYSGVEQFF.